A selection of T cell receptor beta chains follows, all from one sample in a study of blood T cell repertoires in COVID-19. Clones were sequenced by immunoSEQ multiplex PCR, and TCRdb holds only the in-frame ones, with some missing. Of about 53,000 clones listed, roughly 90% were seen once; the top ten hold under 3.5%. The sequencing sample was made of peripheral blood. The receptors derive from a man older than 75 with acute or convalescent COVID-19. The CDR3 runs from the conserved cysteine through the conserved F or W. Each record gives: D gene, J gene, V gene, clone size, CDR3 protein, CDR3 DNA. A D gene is named only where the DNA matches it firmly. A clone size is listed for some rows: how often the clone was seen (once, few, many), or a class if it is expanded.

d_call: .
j_call: TRBJ1-1
v_call: TRBV27
clone_size: few
cdr3_aa: CASSFREIGNTEAFF
cdr3_nt: TGTGCCAGCAGTTTCCGGGAGATAGGGAACACTGAAGCTTTCTTT

d_call: .
j_call: TRBJ1-5
v_call: TRBV18
clone_size: few
cdr3_aa: CASSGQASNQPQHF
cdr3_nt: TGTGCCAGCTCAGGGCAGGCAAGCAATCAGCCCCAGCATTTT

d_call: TRBD1
j_call: TRBJ2-1
v_call: TRBV7-9
clone_size: .
cdr3_aa: CASTRDSENNEQFF
cdr3_nt: TGTGCCAGCACCCGGGACAGCGAGAACAATGAGCAGTTCTTC

d_call: TRBD2
j_call: TRBJ2-3
v_call: TRBV19
clone_size: .
cdr3_aa: CASSSSGGPSTDTQYF
cdr3_nt: TGTGCCAGTAGTAGTAGCGGGGGACCTAGCACAGATACGCAGTATTTT

d_call: .
j_call: TRBJ2-2
v_call: TRBV5-4
clone_size: few
cdr3_aa: CASSPILGGQANTGELFF
cdr3_nt: TGTGCCAGCAGCCCCATTTTGGGGGGGCAGGCGAACACCGGGGAGCTGTTTTTT

d_call: .
j_call: TRBJ2-7
v_call: TRBV25-1
clone_size: .
cdr3_aa: CASSRQFSEQYF
cdr3_nt: TGTGCCAGCAGCAGACAGTTCTCCGAGCAGTACTTC

d_call: .
j_call: TRBJ1-5
v_call: TRBV7-6
clone_size: .
cdr3_aa: CASSSASGAVYSNQPQHF
cdr3_nt: TGTGCCAGCAGCTCCGCGAGTGGGGCAGTCTATAGCAATCAGCCCCAGCATTTT

d_call: TRBD1
j_call: TRBJ1-4
v_call: TRBV4-1
clone_size: .
cdr3_aa: CASSRPSGTGHEKLFF
cdr3_nt: TGCGCCAGCAGTCGCCCCTCCGGGACAGGGCATGAAAAACTGTTTTTT

d_call: .
j_call: TRBJ1-1
v_call: TRBV15
clone_size: .
cdr3_aa: CATSTPYMNTEAFF
cdr3_nt: TGTGCCACCAGTACGCCTTACATGAACACTGAAGCTTTCTTT

d_call: TRBD2
j_call: TRBJ2-7
v_call: TRBV7-9
clone_size: .
cdr3_aa: CASSLGFSGSSYEQYF
cdr3_nt: TGTGCCAGCAGCTTAGGGTTTAGCGGGAGCTCCTACGAGCAGTACTTC

d_call: TRBD1
j_call: TRBJ1-1
v_call: TRBV6-5
clone_size: .
cdr3_aa: CASSTSTGYEAFF
cdr3_nt: TGTGCCAGCAGTACCTCGACAGGGTACGAAGCTTTCTTT

d_call: TRBD2
j_call: TRBJ2-3
v_call: TRBV12-5
clone_size: .
cdr3_aa: CASAFAGDPTDTQYF
cdr3_nt: TGTGCTAGTGCCTTCGCGGGGGACCCCACAGATACGCAGTATTTT

d_call: TRBD1
j_call: TRBJ2-2
v_call: TRBV24-1
clone_size: once
cdr3_aa: CATSDPQGARAGELFF
cdr3_nt: TGTGCCACCAGTGATCCACAGGGGGCACGAGCCGGGGAGCTGTTTTTT

d_call: .
j_call: TRBJ1-4
v_call: TRBV5-1
clone_size: once
cdr3_aa: CASSFGETNEKLFF
cdr3_nt: TGCGCCAGCAGCTTCGGGGAAACTAATGAAAAACTGTTTTTT

d_call: .
j_call: TRBJ2-4
v_call: TRBV5-4
clone_size: .
cdr3_aa: CASSLYAQPVTYF
cdr3_nt: TGTGCCAGCAGCTTGTACGCACAGCCGGTGACATACTTC

d_call: TRBD1
j_call: TRBJ1-4
v_call: TRBV6-1
clone_size: .
cdr3_aa: CASSDPGQGSEKLFF
cdr3_nt: TGTGCCAGCAGTGATCCGGGACAGGGGAGCGAAAAACTGTTTTTT